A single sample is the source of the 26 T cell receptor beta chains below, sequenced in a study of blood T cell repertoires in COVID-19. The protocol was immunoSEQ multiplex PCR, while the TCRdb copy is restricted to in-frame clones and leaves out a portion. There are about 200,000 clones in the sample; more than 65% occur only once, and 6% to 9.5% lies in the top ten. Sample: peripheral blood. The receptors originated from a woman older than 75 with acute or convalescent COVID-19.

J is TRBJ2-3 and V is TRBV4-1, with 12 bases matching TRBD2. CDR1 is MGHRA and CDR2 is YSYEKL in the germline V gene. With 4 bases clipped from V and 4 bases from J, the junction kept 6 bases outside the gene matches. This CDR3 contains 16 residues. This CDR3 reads CASSLRTSGEADTQYF. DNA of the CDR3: TGCGCCAGCAGCCTTAGGACTAGCGGGGAAGCAGATACGCAGTATTTT.

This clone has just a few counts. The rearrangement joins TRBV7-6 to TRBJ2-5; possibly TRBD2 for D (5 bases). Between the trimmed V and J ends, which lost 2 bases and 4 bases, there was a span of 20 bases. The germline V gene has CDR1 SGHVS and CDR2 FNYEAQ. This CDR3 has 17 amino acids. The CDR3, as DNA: TGTGCCAGCAGCTTATTGGGCCTACAAGAAGAGGGAGAGACCCAGTACTTC. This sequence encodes CASSLLGLQEEGETQYF.

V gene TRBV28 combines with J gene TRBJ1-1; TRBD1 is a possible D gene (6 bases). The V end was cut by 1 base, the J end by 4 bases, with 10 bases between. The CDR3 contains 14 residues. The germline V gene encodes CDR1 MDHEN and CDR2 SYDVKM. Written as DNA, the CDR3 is TGTGCCAGCAGTTTATTGCAGGGGACCACTGAAGCTTTCTTT. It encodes CASSLLQGTTEAFF.

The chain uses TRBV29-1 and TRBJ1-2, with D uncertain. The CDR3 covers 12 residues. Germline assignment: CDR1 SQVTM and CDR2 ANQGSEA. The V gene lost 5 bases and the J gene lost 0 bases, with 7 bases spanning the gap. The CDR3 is CSVWGANYGYTF. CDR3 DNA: TGCAGCGTTTGGGGAGCTAACTATGGCTACACCTTC.

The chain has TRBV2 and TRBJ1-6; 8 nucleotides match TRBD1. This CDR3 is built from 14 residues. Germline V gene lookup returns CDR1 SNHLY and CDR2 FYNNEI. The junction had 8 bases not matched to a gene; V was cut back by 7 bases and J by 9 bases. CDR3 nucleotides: TGTGCCAGCACCGAAGACAGGGGTCCTTCACCCCTCCACTTT. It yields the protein CASTEDRGPSPLHF.

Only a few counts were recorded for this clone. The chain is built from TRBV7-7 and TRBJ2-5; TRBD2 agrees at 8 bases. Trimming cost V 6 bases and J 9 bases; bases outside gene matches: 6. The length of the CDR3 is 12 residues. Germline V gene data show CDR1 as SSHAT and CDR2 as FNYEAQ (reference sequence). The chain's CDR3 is CASSSGAGAQYF. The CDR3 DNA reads TGTGCCAGCAGTAGCGGGGCGGGGGCCCAGTACTTC.

CDR3 sequence (DNA): TGTGCCAGCAGTTTACTTCGGGATACAGGGAACTACGAGCAGTACTTC. Amino acid sequence: CASSLLRDTGNYEQYF. The chain recombines TRBV28 with TRBJ2-7; tentatively, D is TRBD1 (6 bases). Germline CDR1 and CDR2: MDHEN and SYDVKM. The CDR3 loop spans 16 amino acids. The germline V and J ends were trimmed by 2 bases and 3 bases, with 17 bases remaining between them.

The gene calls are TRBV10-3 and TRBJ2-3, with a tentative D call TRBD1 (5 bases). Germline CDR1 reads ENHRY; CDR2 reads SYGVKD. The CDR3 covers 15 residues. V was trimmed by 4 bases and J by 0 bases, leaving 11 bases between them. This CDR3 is CAISGGRASTDTQYF. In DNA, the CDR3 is TGTGCCATCAGTGGGGGCAGGGCTAGCACAGATACGCAGTATTTT.

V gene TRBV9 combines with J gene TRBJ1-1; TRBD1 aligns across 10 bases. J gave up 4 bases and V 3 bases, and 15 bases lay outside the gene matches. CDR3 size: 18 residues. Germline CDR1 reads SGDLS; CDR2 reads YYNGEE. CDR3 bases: TGTGCCAGCAGCGCCTCGCCTGACAGGGGGCGCTGGGGCACTGAAGCTTTCTTT. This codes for CASSASPDRGRWGTEAFF. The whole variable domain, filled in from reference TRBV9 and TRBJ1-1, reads DSGVTQTPKHLITATGQRVTLRCSPRSGDLSVYWYQQSLDQGLQFLIQYYNGEERAKGNILERFSAQQFPDLHSELNLSSLELGDSALYFCASSASPDRGRWGTEAFFGQGTRLTVV.

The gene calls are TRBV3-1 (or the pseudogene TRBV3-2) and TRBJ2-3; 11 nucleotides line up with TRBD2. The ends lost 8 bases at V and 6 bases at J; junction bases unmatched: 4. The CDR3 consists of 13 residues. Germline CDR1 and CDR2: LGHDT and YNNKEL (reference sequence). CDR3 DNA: TGTGCCAGCGGGACTAGCGGCCCGGATACGCAGTATTTT. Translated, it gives CASGTSGPDTQYF.

This chain's CDR3 is CATKPRTGGKLYGYTF. In nucleotides, the CDR3 is TGTGCTACCAAGCCCAGGACAGGGGGTAAACTATATGGCTACACCTTC. The V gene is TRBV5-4, the J gene TRBJ1-2, with TRBD1 matching 10 bases. Germline CDR1 is SGHNT and CDR2 is YYREEE (reference sequence). There are 16 residues in the CDR3.

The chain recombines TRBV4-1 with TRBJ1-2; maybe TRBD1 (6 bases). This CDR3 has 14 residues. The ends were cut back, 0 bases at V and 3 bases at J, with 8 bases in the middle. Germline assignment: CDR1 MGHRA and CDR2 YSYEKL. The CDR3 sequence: CASSQEQGDYGYTF. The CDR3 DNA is TGCGCCAGCAGCCAAGAACAGGGCGACTATGGCTACACCTTC.

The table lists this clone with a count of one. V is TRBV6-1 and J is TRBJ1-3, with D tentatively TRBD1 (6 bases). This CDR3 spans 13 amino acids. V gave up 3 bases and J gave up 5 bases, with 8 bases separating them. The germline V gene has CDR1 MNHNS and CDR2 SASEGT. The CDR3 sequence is CASSDRDRNTIYF. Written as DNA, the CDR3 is TGTGCCAGCAGTGATCGGGACAGAAACACCATATATTTT.

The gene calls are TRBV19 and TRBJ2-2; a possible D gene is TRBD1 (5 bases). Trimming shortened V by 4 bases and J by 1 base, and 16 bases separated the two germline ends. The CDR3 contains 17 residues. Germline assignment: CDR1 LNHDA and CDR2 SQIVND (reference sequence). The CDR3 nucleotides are TGTGCCAGTAGTACCGGAGTGGGAAGGGGGAACACCGGGGAGCTGTTTTTT. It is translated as CASSTGVGRGNTGELFF.

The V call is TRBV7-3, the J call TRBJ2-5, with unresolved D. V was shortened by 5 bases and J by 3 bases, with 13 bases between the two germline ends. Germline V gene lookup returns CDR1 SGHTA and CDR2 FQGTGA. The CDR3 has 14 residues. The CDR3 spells CASSPQAGKETQYF. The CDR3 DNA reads TGTGCCAGCAGCCCCCAGGCCGGTAAAGAGACCCAGTACTTC. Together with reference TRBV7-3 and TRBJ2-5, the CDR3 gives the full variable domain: GAGVSQTPSNKVTEKGKYVELRCDPISGHTALYWYRQSLGQGPEFLIYFQGTGAADDSGLPNDRFFAVRPEGSVSTLKIQRTERGDSAVYLCASSPQAGKETQYFGPGTRLLVL.

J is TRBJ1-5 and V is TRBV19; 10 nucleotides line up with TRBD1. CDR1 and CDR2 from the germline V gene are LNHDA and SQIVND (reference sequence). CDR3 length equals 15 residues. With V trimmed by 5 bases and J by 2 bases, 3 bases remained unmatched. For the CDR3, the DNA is TGTGCCAGTAGTTCGACAGGGGGCGGCAATCAGCCCCAGCATTTT. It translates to CASSSTGGGNQPQHF.

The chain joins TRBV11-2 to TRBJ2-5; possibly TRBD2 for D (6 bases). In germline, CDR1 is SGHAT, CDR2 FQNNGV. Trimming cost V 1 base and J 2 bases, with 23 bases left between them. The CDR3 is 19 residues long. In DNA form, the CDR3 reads TGTGCCAGCAGCTTAGTAGGAGGGAGGCCGGGAACCCCACAAGAGACCCAGTACTTC. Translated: CASSLVGGRPGTPQETQYF.

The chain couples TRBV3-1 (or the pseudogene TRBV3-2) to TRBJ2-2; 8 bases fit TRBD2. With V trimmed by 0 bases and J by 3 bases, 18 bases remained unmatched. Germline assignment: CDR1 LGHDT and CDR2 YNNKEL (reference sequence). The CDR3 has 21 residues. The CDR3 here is CASSQEIRLAGARLYTGELFF. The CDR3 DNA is TGTGCCAGCAGCCAAGAAATTAGGCTAGCGGGCGCGAGACTTTACACCGGGGAGCTGTTTTTT.

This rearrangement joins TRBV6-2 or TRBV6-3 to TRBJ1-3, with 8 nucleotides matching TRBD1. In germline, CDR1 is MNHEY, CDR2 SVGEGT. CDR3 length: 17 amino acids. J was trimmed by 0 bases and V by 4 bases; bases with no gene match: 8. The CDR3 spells CASSLSTGQGSGNTIYF. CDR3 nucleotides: TGTGCCAGCAGTTTAAGCACCGGACAGGGCTCTGGAAACACCATATATTTT.

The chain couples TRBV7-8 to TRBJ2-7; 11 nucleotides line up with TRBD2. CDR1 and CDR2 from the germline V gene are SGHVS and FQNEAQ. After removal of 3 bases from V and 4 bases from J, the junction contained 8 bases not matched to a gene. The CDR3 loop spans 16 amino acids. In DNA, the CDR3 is TGTGCCAGCAGCTTGCCAGTAGCGGGAGGGCCGTACGAGCAGTACTTC. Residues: CASSLPVAGGPYEQYF.

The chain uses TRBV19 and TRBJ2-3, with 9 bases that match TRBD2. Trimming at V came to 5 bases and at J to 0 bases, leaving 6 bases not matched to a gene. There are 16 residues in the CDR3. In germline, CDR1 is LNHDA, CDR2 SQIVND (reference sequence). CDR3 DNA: TGTGCCAGTAGTCGGGAGCGGGGGGTGAGCACAGATACGCAGTATTTT. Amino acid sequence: CASSRERGVSTDTQYF.

CDR3 nucleotides: TGTGCCAGCCAGGACAGTGGGGTGGTCAAGGACTATGGCTACACCTTC. Its translation is CASQDSGVVKDYGYTF. The rearrangement uses TRBV2 and TRBJ1-2; maybe TRBD1 (6 bases). V was cut by 8 bases and J by 3 bases, with 22 bases left in between. Germline assignment: CDR1 SNHLY and CDR2 FYNNEI. The CDR3 has 16 amino acids.

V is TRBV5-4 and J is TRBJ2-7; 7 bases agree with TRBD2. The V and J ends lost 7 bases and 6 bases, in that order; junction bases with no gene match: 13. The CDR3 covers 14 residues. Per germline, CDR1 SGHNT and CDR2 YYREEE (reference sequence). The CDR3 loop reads CASGLAGELGEQYF. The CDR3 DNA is TGTGCCAGCGGGCTGGCGGGAGAGCTGGGCGAGCAGTACTTC. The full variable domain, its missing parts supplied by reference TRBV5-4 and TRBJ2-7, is ETGVTQSPTHLIKTRGQQVTLRCSSQSGHNTVSWYQQALGQGPQFIFQYYREEENGRGNFPPRFSGLQFPNYSSELNVNALELDDSALYLCASGLAGELGEQYFGPGTRLTVT.

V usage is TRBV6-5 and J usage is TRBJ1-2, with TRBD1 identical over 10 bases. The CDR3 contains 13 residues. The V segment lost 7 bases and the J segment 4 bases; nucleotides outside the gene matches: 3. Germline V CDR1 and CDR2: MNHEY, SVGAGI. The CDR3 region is CASTGTGVYGYTF. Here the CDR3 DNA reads TGTGCCAGCACCGGGACAGGGGTCTATGGCTACACCTTC.

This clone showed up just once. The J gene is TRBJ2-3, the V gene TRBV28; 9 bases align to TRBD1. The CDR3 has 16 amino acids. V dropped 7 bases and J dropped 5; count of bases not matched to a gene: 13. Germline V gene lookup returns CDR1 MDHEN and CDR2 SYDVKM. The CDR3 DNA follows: TGTGCCAGCACTCGTACCTCCGGGACAGGGAGAGATACGCAGTATTTT. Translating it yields CASTRTSGTGRDTQYF.

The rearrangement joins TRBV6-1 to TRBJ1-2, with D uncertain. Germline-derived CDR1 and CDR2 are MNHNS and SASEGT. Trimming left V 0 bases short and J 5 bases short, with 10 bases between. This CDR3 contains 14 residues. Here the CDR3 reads CASSEATNIYGYTF. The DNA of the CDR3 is TGTGCCAGCAGTGAAGCAACAAACATTTATGGCTACACCTTC.